This is a list of T cell receptor beta chains from one sample in a study of blood T cell repertoires in COVID-19. Using immunoSEQ multiplex PCR, the repertoire was profiled, and TCRdb retains in-frame clones only, with some absent. The data show over 200,000 clones, with 85% to 90% seen just once and roughly 3% held by the top ten. The sequenced material came from peripheral blood. Source of these receptors: a man under 40 with COVID-19, enrolled during active disease. Each CDR3 is given with its conserved first and last residue. The D gene is left open where the match is weak. Not all rows give a size; the values are once, few, many and, for expanded clones, a class.

v_call,clone_size,j_call,d_call,cdr3_aa,cdr3_nt
TRBV28,-,TRBJ2-5,-,CASSSQVYQETQYF,TGTGCCAGCAGTTCACAGGTGTACCAAGAGACCCAGTACTTC
TRBV27,-,TRBJ1-2,TRBD1,CASSPGQGWYGYTF,TGTGCCAGCAGTCCGGGACAGGGATGGTATGGCTACACCTTC
TRBV5-1,-,TRBJ2-3,TRBD2,CASSPPLAGITDTQYF,TGCGCCAGCAGCCCTCCACTAGCGGGAATTACAGATACGCAGTATTTT
TRBV12-3/TRBV12-4,few,TRBJ1-1,-,CASSFTDTEAFF,TGTGCCAGCAGTTTTACAGATACAGAAGCTTTCTTT
TRBV7-3,-,TRBJ1-2,-,CASSLLGINYGYTF,TGTGCCAGCAGCTTACTCGGGATAAACTATGGCTACACCTTC
TRBV2,-,TRBJ2-2,-,CASSVEDTGELFF,TGTGCCAGCAGTGTTGAGGACACCGGGGAGCTGTTTTTT
TRBV4-3,-,TRBJ1-1,-,CASSQEGGNTEAFF,TGCGCCAGCAGCCAAGAGGGGGGGAACACTGAAGCTTTCTTT
TRBV4-3,few,TRBJ2-7,TRBD2,CASSQDQTSGQYF,TGCGCCAGCAGCCAAGACCAGACTAGCGGACAGTACTTC
TRBV2,-,TRBJ2-3,TRBD1,CASSRQGPSDTQYF,TGTGCCAGCAGTCGACAGGGTCCGTCAGATACGCAGTATTTT
TRBV6-2/TRBV6-3,-,TRBJ2-1,TRBD2,CASSVSRSRAGGQNNEQFF,TGTGCCAGCAGCGTATCTCGCTCAAGGGCGGGGGGGCAGAACAATGAGCAGTTCTTC
TRBV5-4,-,TRBJ2-7,TRBD2,CASSPRPTSGSSNEQYF,TGTGCCAGCAGCCCACGCCCAACTAGCGGGAGTTCAAACGAGCAGTACTTC
TRBV9,-,TRBJ2-1,-,CASSGQGYNEQFF,TGTGCCAGCAGCGGTCAGGGATACAATGAGCAGTTCTTC
TRBV7-9,-,TRBJ1-2,-,CASSLGAGKDGYTF,TGTGCCAGCAGCTTAGGGGCAGGGAAGGATGGCTACACCTTC
TRBV29-1,-,TRBJ1-1,-,CSVEGGGPAFF,TGCAGCGTTGAAGGGGGGGGTCCTGCTTTCTTT
TRBV7-9,-,TRBJ1-1,-,CASSLGENTEAFF,TGTGCCAGCAGCCTCGGAGAGAACACTGAAGCTTTCTTT
TRBV11-3,-,TRBJ2-1,TRBD1,CASSSDRGLFHNEQFF,TGTGCCAGCAGCTCTGACAGGGGGCTGTTCCACAATGAGCAGTTCTTC
TRBV2,few,TRBJ2-7,-,CASRRALPSYEQYF,TGTGCCAGCAGGCGAGCGCTACCCTCCTACGAGCAGTACTTC
TRBV28,-,TRBJ2-7,TRBD1,CASSRGQGDEQYF,TGTGCCAGCAGTAGGGGACAGGGGGACGAGCAGTACTTC
TRBV19,few,TRBJ1-3,-,CASSIPDSLRNTIYF,TGTGCCAGTAGTATCCCCGACAGCCTACGAAACACCATATATTTT
TRBV5-4,few,TRBJ1-4,-,CASRMTGDNEKLFF,TGTGCCAGCAGAATGACAGGAGATAATGAAAAACTGTTTTTT
TRBV15,-,TRBJ2-2,-,CATPKPFIPGANTGELFF,TGTGCCACCCCAAAACCTTTTATCCCGGGGGCGAACACCGGGGAGCTGTTTTTT
TRBV7-2,-,TRBJ1-1,-,CASSPGGVPMNTEAFF,TGTGCCAGCAGCCCGGGGGGGGTTCCCATGAACACTGAAGCTTTCTTT
TRBV5-1,once,TRBJ2-3,TRBD1,CASSSQHTEQGWGTDTQYF,TGCGCCAGCAGCTCCCAACACACCGAACAGGGGTGGGGCACAGATACGCAGTATTTT
TRBV16,-,TRBJ2-1,-,CASSAWGRAYNEQFF,TGTGCCAGCAGCGCCTGGGGCAGGGCATACAATGAGCAGTTCTTC
TRBV6-5,-,TRBJ1-4,-,CASIWTAATNEKLFF,TGTGCCAGCATTTGGACAGCGGCAACTAATGAAAAACTGTTTTTT
TRBV19,-,TRBJ2-3,-,CASSSLAYDTQYF,TGTGCCAGTAGTAGTCTAGCATACGATACGCAGTATTTT
TRBV10-3,-,TRBJ2-1,TRBD1,CAISTGQAFSYNEQFF,TGTGCCATCAGTACCGGACAGGCTTTCTCCTACAATGAGCAGTTCTTC
TRBV27,-,TRBJ2-5,TRBD1,CASSLLGQPNRETQYF,TGTGCCAGCAGTTTATTGGGACAGCCAAATCGAGAGACCCAGTACTTC
TRBV24-1,-,TRBJ2-5,TRBD1,CATSDLRQGETQYF,TGTGCCACCAGTGATTTGCGACAGGGAGAGACCCAGTACTTC
TRBV9,once,TRBJ2-3,-,CASSVDQRPTDTQYF,TGTGCCAGCAGCGTAGACCAGCGGCCCACAGATACGCAGTATTTT
TRBV27,once,TRBJ2-7,-,CASSFSGGRHHEQYF,TGTGCCAGCAGTTTCAGTGGGGGCCGCCACCACGAGCAGTACTTC
TRBV12-5,-,TRBJ1-5,-,CASGPGDTPNQPQHF,TGTGCTAGTGGCCCTGGGGACACCCCGAATCAGCCCCAGCATTTT
TRBV27,-,TRBJ1-2,-,CASSFDRLANYGYTF,TGTGCCAGCAGTTTTGATAGGCTAGCTAACTATGGCTACACCTTC
TRBV4-1,-,TRBJ1-2,TRBD1,CANSPGTGNYGYTF,TGCGCCAACAGCCCGGGGACAGGGAACTATGGCTACACCTTC
TRBV5-1,-,TRBJ1-1,-,CASSGSPTGLGSNTEAFF,TGCGCCAGCAGCGGATCTCCAACAGGGCTAGGCTCGAACACTGAAGCTTTCTTT
TRBV5-4,-,TRBJ2-7,TRBD1,CASSWGQARTYEQYF,TGTGCCAGCAGCTGGGGACAGGCCCGGACCTACGAGCAGTACTTC
TRBV4-3,once,TRBJ1-3,TRBD1,CASSQDVQQGAGNTIYF,TGCGCCAGCAGCCAAGATGTTCAGCAGGGGGCTGGAAACACCATATATTTT
TRBV19,-,TRBJ2-1,TRBD2,CASKLTGAGSIEQFF,TGTGCCAGTAAGTTAACGGGAGCGGGGTCGATTGAGCAGTTCTTC
TRBV6-5,few,TRBJ1-5,TRBD1,CASRRSGQVNQPQHF,TGTGCCAGCAGGCGATCGGGACAGGTCAATCAGCCCCAGCATTTT
TRBV7-2,-,TRBJ2-7,TRBD2,CASSLGGRIYEQYF,TGTGCCAGCAGCTTAGGCGGGAGGATTTACGAGCAGTACTTC
TRBV2,-,TRBJ2-1,-,CATTTGRTYNEQFF,TGTGCCACCACGACAGGGAGGACCTACAATGAGCAGTTCTTC
TRBV12-3/TRBV12-4,-,TRBJ1-1,TRBD1,CASRNRGEAFF,TGTGCCAGCAGAAACAGGGGGGAAGCTTTCTTT
TRBV7-9,-,TRBJ1-1,-,CASSLAQRPSKNTEAFF,TGTGCCAGCAGCTTAGCGCAGCGGCCCTCAAAGAACACTGAAGCTTTCTTT
TRBV4-1,once,TRBJ1-4,-,CASSHYTPHGGPNEKLFF,TGCGCCAGCAGCCACTATACCCCCCACGGGGGACCAAATGAAAAACTGTTTTTT
TRBV7-8,once,TRBJ1-2,-,CASSLAKGREEGYTF,TGTGCCAGCAGCTTAGCTAAAGGGAGGGAGGAAGGCTACACCTTC
TRBV7-9,-,TRBJ2-3,TRBD1,CASSLGQAFPTDTQYF,TGTGCCAGCAGCCTGGGACAGGCTTTCCCCACGGATACGCAGTATTTT
TRBV28,few,TRBJ1-2,TRBD1,CATKRQGIFESYGYTF,TGTGCCACCAAAAGACAGGGCATATTCGAGTCCTATGGCTACACCTTC
TRBV24-1,once,TRBJ1-5,TRBD1,CATSEGQGNSNQPQHF,TGTGCCACCAGTGAGGGACAGGGAAACAGCAATCAGCCCCAGCATTTT
TRBV24-1,-,TRBJ2-5,TRBD1,CATSRLRGHNSQETQYF,TGTGCCACCAGTCGGTTGAGGGGGCACAATTCCCAAGAGACCCAGTACTTC
TRBV6-2/TRBV6-3,-,TRBJ2-7,-,CASSYSWTPGKGTYEQYF,TGTGCCAGCAGTTACTCGTGGACCCCGGGAAAAGGGACCTACGAGCAGTACTTC
TRBV11-2,-,TRBJ2-7,-,CASSPGIAAELDEQYF,TGTGCCAGCAGCCCCGGGATAGCGGCCGAACTAGACGAGCAGTACTTC
TRBV7-2,-,TRBJ2-3,TRBD2,CASSVNLAGATDTQYF,TGTGCCAGCAGCGTGAACCTAGCGGGGGCCACAGATACGCAGTATTTT
TRBV6-5,-,TRBJ2-7,-,CASSFQAPSYEQYF,TGTGCCAGCAGTTTCCAGGCTCCCTCCTACGAGCAGTACTTC
TRBV10-3,-,TRBJ2-2,TRBD1,CAISANLGQGLKTTNTGELFF,TGTGCCATCAGCGCAAATTTGGGACAGGGACTAAAGACCACTAACACCGGGGAGCTGTTTTTT
TRBV18,-,TRBJ1-5,-,CASSPGAAPYSNQPQHF,TGTGCCAGCTCACCGGGAGCGGCTCCTTATAGCAATCAGCCCCAGCATTTT
TRBV12-5,-,TRBJ1-1,-,CASGSGLRTEAFF,TGTGCTAGTGGGTCAGGGTTGCGCACTGAAGCTTTCTTT
TRBV20-1,few,TRBJ2-1,-,CSASHFNEQFF,TGCAGTGCTAGCCACTTCAATGAGCAGTTCTTC
TRBV5-1,-,TRBJ2-1,TRBD2,CASSLPGGGAYNEQFF,TGCGCCAGCAGCCTCCCCGGCGGGGGGGCCTACAATGAGCAGTTCTTC
TRBV28,-,TRBJ2-7,TRBD1,CASSLGTGAPYEQYF,TGTGCCAGCAGTTTGGGGACAGGGGCCCCCTACGAGCAGTACTTC